A selection of T cell receptor beta chains follows, all from one sample in a study of cytomegalovirus exposure and HLA in healthy donors. Repertoires were generated with immunoSEQ multiplex PCR, while TCRdb's copy carries only in-frame clones and drops some. The table shows fewer than 200,000 clones, with 76% occurring only once. What was sequenced was PBMCs. The source is a female donor in good health and CMV-seronegative. The CDR3 runs from the conserved cysteine through the conserved F or W. D genes are given only for firm matches. Clone size appears in some rows only: once, few, many, or a class for an expanded clone.

>-|-|TRBJ1-1|TRBV14
CASSEGLNTEAFF
TGTGCCAGCAGCGAGGGATTGAACACTGAAGCTTTCTTT
>TRBD1|-|TRBJ2-5|TRBV9
CASSTGQGSRETQYF
TGTGCCAGCAGCACAGGACAGGGGAGTAGGGAGACCCAGTACTTC
>-|-|TRBJ2-7|TRBV18
CASSSDIIPSYEQYF
TGTGCCAGCTCCTCAGACATTATCCCCTCCTACGAGCAGTACTTC
>TRBD1|-|TRBJ2-1|TRBV6-5
CASKRTGQNEQFF
TGTGCCAGCAAACGGACAGGCCAAAATGAGCAGTTCTTC
>-|-|TRBJ1-2|TRBV12-2
CASRLTIDASGQGATSYGYTF
TGTGCAAGTCGCTTGACCATCGACGCTTCCGGACAGGGGGCAACCTCCTATGGCTACACCTTC
>TRBD1|-|TRBJ1-2|TRBV18
CASSPVGQGRDGYTF
TGTGCCAGCTCACCGGTGGGACAGGGGAGGGACGGCTACACCTTC
>-|-|TRBJ2-7|TRBV27
CASQKSVGGPTYEQYF
TGTGCCAGCCAAAAATCGGTCGGCGGTCCGACCTACGAGCAGTACTTC
>TRBD2|-|TRBJ2-7|TRBV19
CASSIEAGRVYEQYF
TGTGCCAGTAGTATCGAAGCGGGGAGGGTCTACGAGCAGTACTTC
>-|-|TRBJ2-7|TRBV28
CASSLWTAYEQYF
TGTGCCAGCAGTTTATGGACAGCCTACGAGCAGTACTTC
>-|-|TRBJ1-1|TRBV6-1
CASLAGSPATEAFF
TGTGCCAGCCTCGCGGGCTCGCCTGCCACTGAAGCTTTCTTT
>-|-|TRBJ2-1|TRBV6-6
CASSYGGRSYNEQFF
TGTGCCAGCAGTTACGGGGGCCGCTCCTACAATGAGCAGTTCTTC
>-|few|TRBJ2-3|TRBV11-3
CASSLDPVSDTQYF
TGTGCCAGCAGCTTAGATCCAGTCTCAGATACGCAGTATTTT
>-|-|TRBJ2-3|TRBV4-2
CASFGLATDTQYF
TGTGCCAGCTTCGGTCTTGCCACAGATACGCAGTATTTT
>-|-|TRBJ2-7|TRBV6-5
CAGSYSNSVPGEQYF
TGTGCCGGCAGTTACTCAAATTCGGTCCCAGGCGAGCAGTACTTC
>-|-|TRBJ2-1|TRBV7-2
CASSQASINEQFF
TGTGCCAGCAGCCAGGCCAGTATCAATGAGCAGTTCTTC
>-|-|TRBJ1-5|TRBV28
CASSSRSDRNFYSNQPQHF
TGTGCCAGCAGTTCAAGATCCGACAGAAACTTTTATAGCAATCAGCCCCAGCATTTT
>TRBD1|-|TRBJ2-4|TRBV10-2
CASSESGTGAVQYF
TGCGCCAGCAGTGAGTCAGGGACAGGGGCCGTTCAGTACTTC
>-|-|TRBJ1-2|TRBV28
CVIRGSINYGYTF
TGTGTCATAAGAGGCAGCATAAACTATGGCTACACCTTC
>-|few|TRBJ2-1|TRBV27
CASSWSLALWNEQFF
TGTGCCAGCAGTTGGTCCTTGGCCCTCTGGAATGAGCAGTTCTTC
>TRBD1|-|TRBJ1-2|TRBV7-2
CASSPGQGGYGYTF
TGTGCCAGCAGCCCGGGACAGGGGGGGTATGGCTACACCTTC
>-|-|TRBJ2-7|TRBV6-5
CASSYTRSYEQYF
TGTGCCAGCAGTTACACCCGGAGCTACGAGCAGTACTTC
>TRBD1|-|TRBJ1-1|TRBV5-4
CASRRQGDLFTEAFF
TGTGCCAGCAGAAGACAGGGCGATCTGTTCACTGAAGCTTTTTTT
>-|-|TRBJ1-6|TRBV28
CASSSPQGYSSPLHF
TGTGCCAGCAGTTCCCCCCAGGGGTACTCTTCACCCCTCCACTTT
>-|-|TRBJ1-3|TRBV6-1
CASSETASGNTIYF
TGTGCCAGCAGTGAGACTGCATCTGGAAACACCATATATTTT
>TRBD1|-|TRBJ1-6|TRBV19
CASKTGVNSPLHF
TGTGCCAGTAAGACAGGGGTCAATTCACCCCTCCACTTT
>-|-|TRBJ2-1|TRBV6-1
CASSDVSGGLFSEQFF
TGTGCCAGCAGTGACGTTAGCGGCGGCCTGTTCAGTGAGCAGTTCTTC
>-|-|TRBJ1-1|TRBV12-2
CASRLARQGYTEAFF
TGTGCAAGTCGCTTAGCGCGACAGGGCTACACTGAAGCTTTCTTT
>TRBD1|-|TRBJ2-3|TRBV9
CASSADGTGTDTQYF
TGTGCCAGCAGCGCTGACGGGACAGGGACAGATACGCAGTATTTT
>-|-|TRBJ1-1|TRBV21-1
CASSRAGQGADTEAFF
TGTGCCAGCAGCAGAGCTGGGCAGGGGGCGGACACTGAAGCTTTCTTT
>TRBD1|once|TRBJ2-3|TRBV6-5
CASSSQGGVTDTQYF
TGTGCCAGCAGTTCACAGGGGGGCGTTACAGATACGCAGTATTTT
>TRBD2|once|TRBJ2-5|TRBV9
CASSVASGGRETQYF
TGTGCCAGCAGCGTAGCCTCGGGCGGGAGGGAGACCCAGTACTTC
>TRBD1|-|TRBJ2-6|TRBV7-2
CASSLRDRGTGANVLTF
TGTGCCAGCAGCTTACGGGACAGGGGGACTGGGGCCAACGTCCTGACTTTC
>-|once|TRBJ1-1|TRBV2
CASRTVGRNTEAFF
TGTGCCAGCAGGACCGTCGGGAGGAACACTGAAGCTTTCTTT
>-|-|TRBJ1-1|TRBV5-3
CARSRFRF
TGTGCCAGAAGCCGATTCAGGTTT
>TRBD1|-|TRBJ2-2|TRBV5-1
CASSLGQGDTGELFF
TGCGCCAGCAGCTTGGGACAGGGGGACACCGGGGAGCTGTTTTTT
>-|few|TRBJ1-6|TRBV4-1
CASSQDLRAQVILHF
TGCGCCAGCAGCCAAGATTTGAGGGCCCAAGTCATCCTCCACTTT
>-|-|TRBJ1-1|TRBV7-8
CASSLGAGTEAFF
TGTGCCAGCAGCTTAGGGGCGGGCACTGAAGCTTTCTTT
>-|-|TRBJ1-1|TRBV11-3
CASSSGTEAFF
TGTGCCAGCAGCTCAGGCACTGAAGCTTTCTTT
>-|-|TRBJ1-2|TRBV29-1
CSVAGGSELGVSGYTF
TGCAGCGTTGCGGGGGGTAGCGAACTGGGGGTAAGCGGCTACACCTTC
>-|-|TRBJ2-7|TRBV7-8
CASSLTRTASYEQYF
TGTGCCAGCAGCCTAACCCGGACTGCCTCCTACGAGCAGTACTTC
>-|-|TRBJ1-3|TRBV28
CASSLPGWGNTIYF
TGTGCCAGCAGTTTGCCAGGGTGGGGAAACACCATATATTTT
>-|-|TRBJ2-7|TRBV5-4
CASSSPGGGGTYEQYF
TGTGCCAGCAGCTCGCCCGGAGGGGGGGGAACCTACGAGCAGTACTTC
>TRBD1|few|TRBJ2-7|TRBV28
CASRSTGSSYEQYF
TGTGCCAGCAGATCGACAGGGAGCTCCTACGAGCAGTACTTC
>-|-|TRBJ1-1|TRBV6-1
CASSLISEAFF
TGTGCCAGCAGCTTAATATCTGAAGCTTTCTTT
>TRBD2|-|TRBJ2-5|TRBV11-2
CASSARLAGEETQYF
TGTGCCAGCAGCGCCCGACTAGCGGGGGAAGAGACCCAGTACTTC
>TRBD2|-|TRBJ2-7|TRBV19
CASQPDGGRALQYF
TGTGCCAGTCAACCTGACGGCGGGAGGGCCCTGCAGTACTTC
>-|-|TRBJ1-1|TRBV7-8
CASSLDVGGNTEAFF
TGTGCCAGCAGCTTAGATGTAGGGGGAAACACTGAAGCTTTCTTT
>-|-|TRBJ1-1|TRBV25-1
CASSADARGRAMNTEAFF
TGTGCCAGCAGTGCCGACGCCAGGGGAAGGGCTATGAACACTGAAGCTTTCTTT
>-|-|TRBJ2-1|TRBV11-2
CASSLASLGTYNEQFF
TGTGCCAGCAGCTTAGCCTCCCTAGGCACCTACAATGAGCAGTTCTTC
>-|few|TRBJ2-1|TRBV2
CARGPGGGYNEQFF
TGTGCCAGAGGCCCGGGGGGCGGTTACAATGAGCAGTTCTTC
>-|-|TRBJ1-2|TRBV6-5
CASSYSAGIYGYTF
TGTGCCAGCAGTTACTCGGCAGGGATCTATGGCTACACCTTC
>-|-|TRBJ1-1|TRBV19
CASSDSGVLRATEAFF
TGTGCCAGTAGCGATTCAGGGGTTTTGAGGGCCACTGAAGCTTTCTTT
>-|once|TRBJ2-1|TRBV6-1
CASSEHPVPSEQFF
TGTGCCAGCAGTGAACATCCCGTACCCAGTGAGCAGTTCTTC
>-|once|TRBJ1-1|TRBV10-3
CAITGPNTEAFF
TGTGCCATCACAGGGCCGAACACTGAAGCTTTCTTT
>TRBD1|-|TRBJ1-4|TRBV4-2
CASSQDPRGTVKEKLFF
TGTGCCAGCAGCCAAGATCCTAGAGGGACAGTAAAGGAAAAACTGTTTTTT